This TCR beta chain was sequenced for a study of metastatic and nonmetastatic thyroid tumors. The study's findings and limits: Across blood and tumor, TCR beta diversity in malignant thyroid tumors was reportedly significantly higher than in benign nodules.

All patients reached thyroid surgery having received no treatment beforehand. With regard to this clone: Antigen specificity is unknown.

Using MiXCR, TCRdb reanalyzed the PCR reads. The profile shows around 41,000 clones, roughly 14% of them singletons. The specimen sequenced was blood. This clonotype originated in a female donor with papillary thyroid cancer or a benign thyroid nodule (not recorded which). Some clones in this sample may be carry-over from other donors' samples.

The CDR3 DNA sequence: TGTGCCTGGAAGTTAGGGCTGGGTTCCTACGAGCAGTACTTC. Its protein is CAWKLGLGSYEQYF. V is TRBV30 and J is TRBJ2-7, with D unclear. V was trimmed by 4 bases and J by 1 base, leaving 14 bases between them. Germline values: CDR1 GTSNPN, CDR2 SVGIG (reference sequence). This CDR3 has 14 amino acids.